These 17 T cell receptor beta chains originate from one sample sequenced in a study of blood T cell repertoires in COVID-19. TCRdb's copy holds only in-frame clones and misses some; the assay was immunoSEQ multiplex PCR. The sample yields more than 85,000 clones, roughly 90% seen once. Sequencing was done on a sample of peripheral blood. The receptors shown here come from a man between 60 and 75 years old with acute or convalescent COVID-19.

The chain links TRBV6-5 to TRBJ2-2; 9 bases are shared with TRBD1. In germline, CDR1 is MNHEY, CDR2 SVGAGI. J was trimmed by 4 bases and V by 6 bases; bases with no gene match: 6. The CDR3 covers 15 residues. The CDR3 protein is CASRKGTGFTGELFF. The CDR3 bases are TGTGCCAGCAGGAAGGGGACAGGGTTCACCGGGGAGCTGTTTTTT.

This chain connects TRBV5-1 to TRBJ2-1; TRBD2 agrees at 11 bases. Germline trimming cut 4 bases from V and 1 base from J; bases unmatched to any gene: 4. CDR1 is SGHRS, CDR2 YFSETQ, per germline. This CDR3 comprises 16 residues. The CDR3 protein is CASSPGTSGSYNEQFF. The CDR3 DNA follows: TGCGCCAGCAGCCCAGGGACTAGCGGTTCCTACAATGAGCAGTTCTTC.

The chain links TRBV21-1 to TRBJ2-1; the tabulated D call, TRBD1, remains unverified against the DNA. TRBV21-1 is flagged as a pseudogene. This CDR3 is built from 17 residues. CDR3 in amino acids: CASSKDSGGQGGNEQFF. The CDR3 nucleotides are TGTGCCAGCAGCAAAGATTCAGGGGGCCAAGGTGGCAATGAGCAGTTCTTC.

The rearrangement uses TRBV3-1 (or the pseudogene TRBV3-2) and TRBJ2-3, with D unresolved. V was clipped by 0 bases and J by 8 bases, with 9 bases between them. The CDR3 contains 13 residues. CDR1 is LGHDT and CDR2 is YNNKEL in the germline V gene (reference sequence). CDR3 protein: CASSQDITSTQYF. The CDR3 DNA reads as TGTGCCAGCAGCCAAGATATCACGAGTACGCAGTATTTT.

This sequence joins TRBV18 and TRBJ1-6; D unresolved. Germline V gene data show CDR1 as KGHSH and CDR2 as LQKENI. CDR3 length: 16 residues. Trimming stripped 2 bases from V and 0 bases from J, with 8 bases between. CDR3 DNA: TGTGCCAGCTCACCATATGCCAGCTCCTATAATTCACCCCTCCACTTT. It translates to CASSPYASSYNSPLHF.

The chain is built from TRBV2 and TRBJ1-1; D is perhaps TRBD1 (6 bases). Germline lookup yields CDR1 SNHLY and CDR2 FYNNEI. The length of the CDR3 is 16 residues. The ends were cut back, 4 bases at V and 1 base at J, with 16 bases in the middle. Written as DNA, the CDR3 is TGTGCCAGCAGTGTGGGGTGGGGGCCCGGGAACACTGAAGCTTTCTTT. Translating gives CASSVGWGPGNTEAFF.

The chain couples TRBV27 to TRBJ2-7, with TRBD1 matching 9 bases. Trimming cost V 7 bases and J 3 bases; bases outside gene matches: 4. The CDR3 consists of 13 residues. The V gene's germline CDR1 is MNHEY and CDR2 SMNVEV (reference sequence). DNA of the CDR3: TGTGCCAGCAAGGGACAGGGAAGCTACGAGCAGTACTTC. Amino acids: CASKGQGSYEQYF.

The count of this clone is one. The V call is TRBV7-9, the J call TRBJ1-2; TRBD1 is a possible D gene (5 bases). CDR1 and CDR2 (germline): SEHNR, FQNEAQ (reference sequence). With 3 bases removed from V and 3 bases from J, the gap between germline ends came to 14 bases. This CDR3 has 15 residues. The CDR3 loop reads CASSFGGAFDYGYTF. DNA of the CDR3: TGTGCCAGCAGCTTCGGTGGGGCCTTTGACTATGGCTACACCTTC.

This chain joins TRBV4-3 and TRBJ1-5; 10 nucleotides match TRBD1. The CDR3 contains 15 residues. CDR1 LGHNA and CDR2 YSLEER come from the germline V gene. J was trimmed by 7 bases and V by 0 bases; bases with no gene match: 3. The CDR3 sequence is CASSQEVGQGQPQHF. The CDR3 coding sequence is TGCGCCAGCAGCCAAGAAGTGGGACAGGGGCAGCCCCAGCATTTT.

Only a few counts were recorded for this clone. The rearrangement uses TRBV3-1 (or the pseudogene TRBV3-2) and TRBJ2-1; D perhaps matches TRBD1 (6 bases). From germline, CDR1 is LGHDT and CDR2 YNNKEL (reference sequence). The V end was cut by 4 bases, the J end by 5 bases, with 9 bases between. This CDR3 is built from 13 residues. CDR3 region: CASSPGQNNEQFF. DNA of the CDR3: TGTGCCAGCAGCCCTGGACAGAACAATGAGCAGTTCTTC.

The chain recombines TRBV4-1 with TRBJ1-5; D remains unclear. This CDR3 contains 14 residues. V lost 3 bases, J lost 6 bases, and 12 bases lay in between. Germline V gives CDR1 MGHRA, CDR2 YSYEKL. The CDR3 bases are TGCGCCAGCAGCCATCAGACACCCGGTCAGCCCCAGCATTTT. Translated, it gives CASSHQTPGQPQHF.

The chain couples TRBV5-1 to TRBJ2-3; TRBD2 matches 7 bases. The CDR3 length is 14 residues. Per the germline V gene, CDR1 is SGHRS and CDR2 is YFSETQ. After removal of 0 bases from V and 3 bases from J, the junction contained 1 base not matched to a gene. The CDR3 protein is CASSLGRETDTQYF. The CDR3, as DNA: TGCGCCAGCAGCTTGGGGCGGGAGACAGATACGCAGTATTTT.

This chain links TRBV6-6 with TRBJ1-4, with TRBD1 as a possible D gene (5 bases). The CDR3 length is 15 residues. Germline V CDR1 and CDR2: MNHNY, SVGAGI (reference sequence). Trimming left V 5 bases short and J 4 bases short, with 14 bases between. Written as DNA, the CDR3 is TGTGCCAGCAGTCCCTGGGGGGGAAATAATGAAAAACTGTTTTTT. Protein: CASSPWGGNNEKLFF.

The chain is built from TRBV14 and TRBJ1-4, with 9 bases aligning to TRBD1. The germline gives CDR1 SGHDN, CDR2 FVKESK. The CDR3 totals 15 residues. V was pared by 5 bases and J by 7 bases, with 8 bases of the junction left unmatched. The CDR3 here is CASSGAGQGVEKLFF. The DNA of the CDR3 is TGTGCCAGCAGCGGTGCGGGACAGGGTGTTGAAAAACTGTTTTTT.

The V gene is TRBV19, the J gene TRBJ1-5; no definite D call. The germline gives CDR1 LNHDA, CDR2 SQIVND (reference sequence). There are 14 residues in the CDR3. V was shortened by 3 bases and J by 7 bases, with 13 bases between the two germline ends. CDR3 coding DNA: TGTGCCAGTAGTATCTCCCAGGTCCTACAGCCCCAGCATTTT. Protein sequence: CASSISQVLQPQHF.

This rearrangement joins TRBV2 to TRBJ1-2, with 7 nucleotides matching TRBD1. CDR1 and CDR2 from the germline V gene are SNHLY and FYNNEI. The CDR3 is 13 amino acids. V lost 4 bases, J lost 5 bases, and 4 bases stayed unmatched. The chain's CDR3 is CASSGGDRYGYTF. Here the CDR3 DNA reads TGTGCCAGCAGTGGGGGGGACAGATATGGCTACACCTTC.

J is TRBJ1-2 and V is TRBV16; 9 positions match TRBD1. From germline, CDR1 is KGHSY and CDR2 FQNENV. Losses at the gene ends were 4 bases for V and 3 bases for J; bases not matched to a gene: 6. The CDR3 spans 15 residues. The CDR3 DNA follows: TGTGCCAGCAGCCTAATGGGACAGGGAGACTATGGCTACACCTTC. Translated: CASSLMGQGDYGYTF.